The 31 T cell receptor beta chains given below trace back to one sample, sequenced in a study of blood T cell repertoires in COVID-19. Assay: immunoSEQ multiplex PCR; the TCRdb copy retains only in-frame clones and omits some. The data hold about 270,000 clones, with just over 90% observed a single time. Specimen: PBMCs or T cells enriched from blood (not recorded which). The source is a woman between 35 and 50 years old with acute COVID-19.

The chain has TRBV9 and TRBJ1-6; 7 nucleotides align to TRBD1. Unmatched junction bases numbered 7, after V lost 3 bases and J lost 7 bases. Looked up from germline, CDR1 is SGDLS and CDR2 is YYNGEE. This CDR3 region has 15 residues. The CDR3 here is CASSARGDGNSPLHF. CDR3 bases: TGTGCCAGCAGCGCCAGGGGGGACGGGAATTCACCCCTCCACTTT.

This clone was recorded only once. The chain has TRBV9 and TRBJ1-2; the D is unclear. V was clipped by 4 bases and J by 4 bases, with 20 bases between them. Germline V lookup: CDR1 SGDLS, CDR2 YYNGEE. The CDR3 consists of 16 residues. The CDR3 loop reads CASSPQTSASLYGYTF. CDR3 bases: TGTGCCAGCAGCCCGCAGACATCAGCCAGCCTCTATGGCTACACCTTC.

The chain joins TRBV24-1 to TRBJ2-1; D uncertain. Germline V gene lookup returns CDR1 KGHDR and CDR2 SFDVKD. The CDR3 length is 12 residues. Trimming cost V 7 bases and J 7 bases, with 10 bases left between them. The CDR3 DNA follows: TGTGCCACCAGCCCCGGAGTAAATGAGCAGTTCTTC. Encoded protein: CATSPGVNEQFF.

CDR3 in amino acids: CASSLARSVMYGYTF. The DNA of the CDR3 is TGTGCCAGCAGCTTAGCGCGGTCAGTTATGTATGGCTACACCTTC. This sequence joins TRBV7-9 and TRBJ1-2; D remains unclear. The germline CDR1 and CDR2 sequences are SEHNR and FQNEAQ (reference sequence). The V end was cut by 0 bases, the J end by 5 bases, with 13 bases between. The CDR3 is 15 residues long.

This clone was observed a few times. The rearrangement joins TRBV4-1 to TRBJ1-6; no reliable D call. CDR1 and CDR2 (germline): MGHRA, YSYEKL. V shed 0 bases and J shed 0 bases, with 9 bases lying between them. The CDR3 contains 17 residues. DNA for the CDR3: TGCGCCAGCAGCCAAGAGAGAGAGAGCTCCTATAATTCACCCCTCCACTTT. Translating it yields CASSQERESSYNSPLHF.

This clone was found once. This rearrangement joins TRBV5-1 to TRBJ2-1; possibly TRBD2 for D (7 bases). V lost 7 bases to trimming and J lost 3 bases, with 17 bases between them. The CDR3 loop spans 15 amino acids. Per the germline V gene, CDR1 is SGHRS and CDR2 is YFSETQ. The CDR3 nucleotides read TGCGCCAGCCGTAGGGGGGACTACAACTACAATGAGCAGTTCTTC. As protein: CASRRGDYNYNEQFF.

V gene TRBV7-2 combines with J gene TRBJ2-1; D is possibly TRBD2 (5 bases). The CDR3 has 15 residues. V was cut by 1 base and J by 0 bases, with 7 bases left in between. CDR1 SGHTA and CDR2 FQGNSA come from the germline V gene. CDR3 in DNA: TGTGCCAGCAGCTTAGGCCGGGACTCCTACAATGAGCAGTTCTTC. The encoded protein is CASSLGRDSYNEQFF.

This chain joins TRBV7-9 and TRBJ1-4; TRBD1 matches 7 bases. The V gene's germline CDR1 is SEHNR and CDR2 FQNEAQ (reference sequence). V was pared by 5 bases and J by 5 bases, with 14 bases of the junction left unmatched. The CDR3 length is 17 residues. The CDR3 here is CASSPGGAALGNEKLFF. CDR3 coding DNA: TGTGCCAGCAGCCCAGGGGGAGCGGCTCTAGGGAATGAAAAACTGTTTTTT.

The chain couples TRBV3-1 (or the pseudogene TRBV3-2) to TRBJ2-5; D call uncertain. The CDR3 has 13 amino acids. Trimming removed 4 bases at V and 5 bases at J, with 11 bases between. The germline gives CDR1 LGHDT, CDR2 YNNKEL (reference sequence). CDR3 DNA sequence: TGTGCCAGCAGCCCGAGAGTCGGGGAGACCCAGTACTTC. Its translation: CASSPRVGETQYF.

This chain connects TRBV2 to TRBJ2-7; TRBD1 might be the D (5 bases). Trimming pared 8 bases from V and 3 bases from J, leaving 14 bases between. This CDR3 is built from 13 residues. Germline loops: CDR1 SNHLY, CDR2 FYNNEI. CDR3 in amino acids: CASSDSPNYEQYF. Here the CDR3 DNA reads TGTGCCAGCTCCGACAGCCCCAACTACGAGCAGTACTTC.

About this clone: The germline gene is not matched at one end of the junction; a read error may be the cause. The J gene is TRBJ2-5, the V gene TRBV18; 7 nucleotides match TRBD1. Germline CDR1 and CDR2: KGHSH and LQKENI. The CDR3 is made up of 16 amino acids. CDR3 region: CASSPPNRGNQEAQYF. The DNA for the CDR3 is TGTGCCAGCTCACCACCAAACAGGGGCAACCAAGAGGCCCAGTACTTC.

The J gene is TRBJ2-2, the V gene TRBV7-9; maybe TRBD1 (6 bases). CDR3 length: 14 residues. Germline V gene lookup returns CDR1 SEHNR and CDR2 FQNEAQ (reference sequence). The V and J ends lost 5 bases and 4 bases respectively, with 11 bases between them. The CDR3 DNA sequence: TGTGCCAGCAGCCCGGACAGCTTCACCGGGGAGCTGTTTTTT. Its translation is CASSPDSFTGELFF.

The chain links TRBV29-1 to TRBJ2-2; 13 bases are a match to TRBD2. CDR3 length: 14 amino acids. Unmatched junction bases numbered 2, after V lost 6 bases and J lost 4 bases. Germline lookup yields CDR1 SQVTM and CDR2 ANQGSEA. Here the CDR3 reads CSVRLAGGTGELFF. Written as DNA, the CDR3 is TGCAGCGTGCGACTAGCGGGGGGCACCGGGGAGCTGTTTTTT.

The chain has TRBV14 and TRBJ1-6; D is unclear. CDR3 size: 12 residues. CDR1 and CDR2 (germline): SGHDN, FVKESK. With 0 bases removed from V and 14 bases from J, the gap between germline ends came to 8 bases. In DNA form, the CDR3 reads TGTGCCAGCAGCCAAGATCGGCAGGCCCTCCACTTT. Encoded protein: CASSQDRQALHF.

The chain joins TRBV4-1 to TRBJ1-1; the D is unclear. CDR1 is MGHRA and CDR2 is YSYEKL in the germline V gene. The CDR3 extends over 14 amino acids. Trimming stripped 5 bases from V and 3 bases from J, with 13 bases between. The CDR3 is CASSIPGSYTEAFF. The CDR3 DNA follows: TGCGCCAGCAGCATACCGGGGAGTTACACTGAAGCTTTCTTT.

This chain connects TRBV5-6 to TRBJ2-5; 11 bases fit TRBD2. The J segment lost 5 bases and the V segment lost 4 bases, leaving 13 bases of the junction unmatched. Germline CDR1 SGHDT, CDR2 YYEEEE. The CDR3 totals 17 residues. In DNA, the CDR3 is TGTGCCAGCAGCCAATTAGCGGGGGGGCCCAATAGTGAGACCCAGTACTTC. Protein: CASSQLAGGPNSETQYF.

This clone was seen only once. The genes are TRBV4-1 and TRBJ1-5; D not certain. Per germline, CDR1 MGHRA and CDR2 YSYEKL. This CDR3 spans 14 amino acids. Trimming shortened V by 4 bases and J by 5 bases, and 12 bases separated the two germline ends. CDR3 in amino acids: CASSPRIADQPQHF. The CDR3 bases are TGCGCCAGCAGCCCGCGGATAGCGGATCAGCCCCAGCATTTT.

The J gene is TRBJ1-4, the V gene TRBV19; D uncertain. The ends were cut back, 10 bases at V and 8 bases at J, with 20 bases in the middle. This CDR3 spans 14 amino acids. Germline loops: CDR1 LNHDA, CDR2 SQIVND (reference sequence). CDR3 amino acids: CATADYNLGEKLFF. The CDR3, as DNA: TGTGCCACCGCCGACTATAATCTAGGGGAAAAACTGTTTTTT.

This clone was recorded a few times. The chain carries TRBV4-1 and TRBJ1-4, with TRBD1 identical over 12 bases. Germline lookup yields CDR1 MGHRA and CDR2 YSYEKL. The CDR3 extends over 20 amino acids. Trimming cost V 4 bases and J 0 bases; bases outside gene matches: 12. DNA for the CDR3: TGCGCCAGCAGCCGCCGGGACAGGGGGCTCTGGGGGGCAACTAATGAAAAACTGTTTTTT. It yields the protein CASSRRDRGLWGATNEKLFF.

This chain joins TRBV5-4 and TRBJ2-5; 7 nucleotides line up with TRBD1. V was clipped by 4 bases and J by 1 base; unmatched bases: 4. Germline assignment: CDR1 SGHNT and CDR2 YYREEE (reference sequence). The CDR3 extends over 14 amino acids. In DNA form, the CDR3 reads TGTGCCAGCAGCGAGGGACAGACCCAAGAGACCCAGTACTTC. Translating gives CASSEGQTQETQYF.

A single count supports this clone. CDR3 bases: TGTGCCAGCAGTGAAGGGACAGGGGCGGTCTATGGCTACACCTTC. This encodes CASSEGTGAVYGYTF. The chain has TRBV2 and TRBJ1-2; 9 bases are shared with TRBD1. Germline V CDR1 and CDR2: SNHLY, FYNNEI. V gave up 1 base and J gave up 4 bases; unmatched junction bases: 4. The CDR3 is 15 residues long.

The gene calls are TRBV7-2 and TRBJ1-6; 10 bases map to TRBD1. V dropped 4 bases and J dropped 10; count of bases not matched to a gene: 13. CDR1 and CDR2 from the germline V gene are SGHTA and FQGNSA. This CDR3 has 17 residues. This chain's CDR3 is CASSSPLRDRGFSPLHF. The DNA of the CDR3 is TGTGCCAGCAGCTCCCCTCTCCGGGACAGGGGTTTCTCACCCCTCCACTTT. The full variable domain, its missing parts supplied by reference TRBV7-2 and TRBJ1-6, is GAGVSQSPSNKVTEKGKDVELRCDPISGHTALYWYRQSLGQGLEFLIYFQGNSAPDKSGLPSDRFSAERTGGSVSTLTIQRTQQEDSAVYLCASSSPLRDRGFSPLHFGNGTRLTVT.

The genes are TRBV7-3 and TRBJ1-3, with 7 bases matching TRBD1. Germline V CDR1 and CDR2: SGHTA, FQGTGA. CDR3 length: 18 amino acids. J gave up 0 bases and V 5 bases, and 13 bases lay outside the gene matches. The chain's CDR3 is CASSPGTAAWGSGNTIYF. The CDR3 DNA reads as TGTGCCAGCAGCCCCGGGACAGCAGCCTGGGGCTCTGGAAACACCATATATTTT.

Notes on this clone: The sample has other DNA sequences that encode this CDR3 too. The chain recombines TRBV6-5 with TRBJ1-1; 7 bases match TRBD1. The CDR3 has 13 residues. V shed 6 bases, J shed 1 base, and the junction held 2 bases outside the gene matches. Per germline, CDR1 MNHEY and CDR2 SVGAGI. The DNA for the CDR3 is TGTGCCAGCAGACGACAGGGGAACACTGAAGCTTTCTTT. As protein: CASRRQGNTEAFF.

The chain uses TRBV19 and TRBJ2-1, with 7 bases aligning to TRBD2. From germline, CDR1 is LNHDA and CDR2 SQIVND (reference sequence). CDR3 length: 18 residues. J gave up 7 bases and V 5 bases, and 20 bases lay outside the gene matches. CDR3 in amino acids: CASSLGTTTLGFRNEQFF. CDR3 sequence (DNA): TGTGCCAGTAGTTTAGGGACTACCACCCTAGGGTTTCGGAATGAGCAGTTCTTC.

The table lists this clone with a count of one. The rearrangement joins TRBV15 to TRBJ2-2; a possible D gene is TRBD1 (7 bases). This CDR3 is built from 16 residues. Trimming stripped 2 bases from V and 6 bases from J, with 16 bases between. CDR1 LNHNV and CDR2 YYDKDF come from the germline V gene (reference sequence). The CDR3 loop is CATSRQTGRRAGELFF. The CDR3 nucleotides are TGTGCCACCAGCAGACAGACAGGGAGGAGGGCCGGGGAGCTGTTTTTT. Complete variable domain (other parts from reference TRBV15 and TRBJ2-2): DAMVIQNPRYQVTQFGKPVTLSCSQTLNHNVMYWYQQKSSQAPKLLFHYYDKDFNNEADTPDNFQSRRPNTSFCFLDIRSPGLGDTAMYLCATSRQTGRRAGELFFGEGSRLTVL.

The chain employs TRBV4-3 and TRBJ2-5; 11 bases are a match to TRBD2. Trimming removed 1 base from V and 5 bases from J; junction bases left unmatched: 6. The CDR3 sequence is 16 residues long. Germline V CDR1 and CDR2: LGHNA, YSLEER. The CDR3 region has the DNA TGCGCCAGCAGCCAAGCATGGACTAGCGGGTGGGAGACCCAGTACTTC. Residues: CASSQAWTSGWETQYF.

The chain recombines TRBV11-1 with TRBJ2-7, with 11 bases aligning to TRBD2. This CDR3 is built from 14 residues. Germline V gene lookup returns CDR1 SGHAT and CDR2 FQDESV (reference sequence). Trimming removed 5 bases from V and 3 bases from J; junction bases left unmatched: 3. The CDR3 DNA reads TGTGCCAGCAGCCTACTAGCGGGAGTCTACGAGCAGTACTTC. Amino acid sequence: CASSLLAGVYEQYF.

The chain couples TRBV19 to TRBJ1-1; unclear D gene. In germline, CDR1 is LNHDA, CDR2 SQIVND (reference sequence). This CDR3 comprises 11 residues. V lost 6 bases and J 8 bases, leaving 10 bases between the germline ends. CDR3 in amino acids: CASRTYLEAFF. The CDR3 nucleotides read TGTGCCAGTAGGACTTATCTCGAAGCTTTCTTT.

The chain recombines TRBV30 with TRBJ2-7; possibly TRBD2 for D (5 bases). Trimming cost V 2 bases and J 7 bases, with 18 bases left between them. There are 14 residues in the CDR3. The germline CDR1 and CDR2 sequences are GTSNPN and SVGIG (reference sequence). CDR3 DNA: TGTGCCTGGAGTTTTACCGGGATGGGCAGGGAGCAGTACTTC. Translating it yields CAWSFTGMGREQYF.

J is TRBJ2-7 and V is TRBV6-6; 9 positions agree with TRBD1. The V gene end was trimmed by 5 bases and the J gene end by 9 bases; junction bases not matched to a gene: 14. Looked up from germline, CDR1 is MNHNY and CDR2 is SVGAGI (reference sequence). This CDR3 is 15 amino acids long. The CDR3 is CASSGRDRAGRGQYF. Here the CDR3 DNA reads TGTGCCAGCAGTGGCCGGGACAGGGCGGGAAGAGGGCAGTACTTC.